The rows below give T cell receptor beta chains drawn from one sample of a study of spatial heterogeneity in lung cancer. TCRdb called the 5' RACE reads again in MiXCR, with one record for every CDR3 protein. The data show under 50,000 distinct CDR3 sequences, 5% to 5.5% seen once. The starting material was PBMCs, obtained at surgery. The receptors derive from a female donor with early-stage non-small cell lung cancer. The CDR3 runs from the conserved cysteine through the conserved F or W. A D gene is named only where the DNA matches it firmly. Rows may omit the clone size; those that give it use once, few, many or a size class.

d_call	cdr3_length	clone_size	j_call	v_call	cdr3_aa	cdr3_nt
NA	15	NA	TRBJ1-5	TRBV19	CASSIRYWGNQPQHF	TGTGCCAGTAGTATACGGTATTGGGGGAATCAGCCCCAGCATTTT
NA	14	many	TRBJ2-3	TRBV5-1	CASSWTPGTDTQYF	TGCGCCAGCAGCTGGACCCCAGGCACAGATACGCAGTATTTT
NA	17	many	TRBJ2-3	TRBV20-1	CSARDDAAGASTDTQYF	TGCAGTGCTAGAGATGACGCCGCGGGGGCTAGCACAGATACGCAGTATTTT
TRBD1	18	many	TRBJ2-7	TRBV12-3/TRBV12-4	CASSSTARRQGGAYEQYF	TGTGCCAGCAGTTCCACCGCCCGCAGACAGGGGGGGGCCTACGAGCAGTACTTC
TRBD2	18	many	TRBJ2-5	TRBV10-3	CASPHGGLAGGQGETQYF	TGTGCCTCACCCCACGGGGGACTAGCGGGGGGCCAAGGGGAGACCCAGTACTTC
NA	15	many	TRBJ1-6	TRBV20-1	CSARDWGKGGSPLHF	TGCAGTGCTAGAGATTGGGGGAAGGGGGGTTCACCCCTCCACTTT
TRBD1	17	many	TRBJ1-4	TRBV7-2	CASSLERPGTGDEKLFF	TGTGCCAGCAGCTTAGAACGTCCCGGGACAGGGGATGAAAAACTGTTTTTT
NA	12	many	TRBJ2-4	TRBV12-3/TRBV12-4	CASSLRKNIQYF	TGTGCCAGCAGTTTAAGGAAAAACATTCAGTACTTC
TRBD2	17	few	TRBJ2-3	TRBV2	CASSVPRAGGDTDTQYF	TGTGCCAGCAGTGTACCCCGAGCGGGGGGGGACACAGATACGCAGTATTTT
NA	14	few	TRBJ2-7	TRBV19	CASSLGSGTYEQYF	TGTGCCAGTAGTTTGGGGTCAGGAACCTACGAGCAGTACTTC
NA	16	many	TRBJ2-5	TRBV14	CASSQDLGRGRVTQYF	TGTGCCAGCAGCCAAGATCTGGGCAGGGGACGGGTGACCCAGTACTTC
TRBD2	15	NA	TRBJ2-1	TRBV7-2	CASRPRGGSYNEQFF	TGTGCCAGCAGGCCGCGGGGGGGCTCCTACAATGAGCAGTTCTTC
NA	14	many	TRBJ1-1	TRBV11-1	CASSNTVGNTEAFF	TGTGCCAGCAGCAATACAGTTGGGAACACTGAAGCTTTCTTT
TRBD1	16	few	TRBJ1-2	TRBV2	CASSRDRSPSGYGYTF	TGTGCCAGCAGTCGGGACAGGAGCCCCTCGGGCTATGGCTACACCTTC
NA	12	NA	TRBJ2-1	TRBV28	CASSPGVSEQFF	TGTGCCAGCAGTCCCGGAGTCAGTGAGCAGTTCTTC
NA	15	many	TRBJ1-1	TRBV12-3/TRBV12-4	CASSLGLGGNTEAFF	TGTGCCAGCAGTTTAGGTCTAGGGGGGAACACTGAAGCTTTCTTT
NA	13	many	TRBJ2-7	TRBV7-9	CASSLVGTHEQYF	TGTGCCAGCAGCTTAGTTGGGACGCACGAGCAGTACTTC
NA	14	many	TRBJ1-5	TRBV6-5	CASSTDGGKGPQHF	TGTGCCAGCAGTACCGACGGAGGAAAGGGGCCCCAGCATTTT
NA	13	NA	TRBJ1-5	TRBV12-3/TRBV12-4	CACRKGGIGPQHF	TGTGCCTGCAGAAAAGGGGGAATCGGGCCCCAGCATTTT
NA	14	few	TRBJ2-6	TRBV7-2	CASSLAQGTNVLTF	TGTGCCAGCAGCTTAGCGCAGGGAACCAACGTCCTGACTTTC
NA	17	few	TRBJ2-1	TRBV4-1	CASSQDDWTRSYNEQFF	TGCGCCAGCAGCCAAGATGACTGGACGCGCTCCTACAATGAGCAGTTCTTC
TRBD2	16	many	TRBJ2-1	TRBV6-2/TRBV6-3	CASSPMRSGGLYEQFF	TGTGCCAGCAGTCCCATGAGAAGCGGGGGCTTGTATGAGCAGTTCTTC
NA	15	many	TRBJ2-7	TRBV7-9	CASSFFVGDNYEQYF	TGTGCCAGCAGCTTTTTCGTAGGGGACAACTACGAGCAGTACTTC
NA	12	many	TRBJ2-1	TRBV7-9	CASSHSNNEQFF	TGTGCCAGCAGCCACAGCAACAATGAGCAGTTCTTC
NA	13	NA	TRBJ2-3	TRBV5-4	CASSLVGPDTQYF	TGTGCCAGCAGCTTGGTCGGTCCAGATACGCAGTATTTT
TRBD1	14	many	TRBJ1-2	TRBV6-5	CASGGTGALYGYTF	TGTGCCAGCGGGGGGACAGGGGCCCTCTATGGCTACACCTTC
NA	15	many	TRBJ2-4	TRBV7-9	CASTRVGLAKNIQYF	TGTGCCAGCACCCGTGTGGGCTTGGCCAAAAACATTCAGTACTTC
NA	14	few	TRBJ1-1	TRBV5-4	CASSEGTSDTEAFF	TGTGCCAGCAGCGAAGGGACTTCGGACACTGAAGCTTTCTTT
TRBD1	14	many	TRBJ1-6	TRBV7-8	CASSFGTEGSPLHF	TGTGCCAGCAGCTTCGGGACAGAGGGTTCACCCCTCCACTTT
NA	14	few	TRBJ1-2	TRBV7-9	CASSSQAGRRGYTF	TGTGCCAGCAGCTCCCAAGCAGGAAGAAGGGGCTACACCTTC
NA	16	many	TRBJ1-2	TRBV4-1	CASSQERNSLGYGYTF	TGCGCCAGCAGCCAAGAACGAAACTCTCTAGGATATGGCTACACCTTC
NA	13	NA	TRBJ2-5	TRBV7-9	CASSGNDKETQYF	TGTGCCAGCAGCGGCAATGATAAAGAGACCCAGTACTTC
NA	19	few	TRBJ2-6	TRBV27	CASSSTLRAQDSGANVLTF	TGTGCCAGCAGTTCTACCTTGAGGGCCCAAGACTCTGGGGCCAACGTCCTGACTTTC
NA	13	NA	TRBJ2-7	TRBV3-1	CASSQGRAYEQYF	TGTGCCAGCAGCCAAGGACGGGCCTACGAGCAGTACTTC
TRBD2	16	many	TRBJ2-3	TRBV4-2	CASSQDTSGGAYTQYF	TGTGCCAGCAGCCAAGATACTAGCGGGGGGGCATATACGCAGTATTTT
NA	14	few	TRBJ2-4	TRBV6-5	CASSPTEAKNIQYF	TGTGCCAGCAGTCCCACGGAAGCCAAAAACATTCAGTACTTC
NA	11	many	TRBJ2-3	TRBV20-1	CSGAVGDTQYF	TGCAGTGGGGCAGTGGGGGATACGCAGTATTTT
NA	14	many	TRBJ1-4	TRBV5-6	CASSLGAENEKLFF	TGTGCCAGCAGCTTGGGGGCGGAGAATGAAAAACTGTTTTTT
TRBD1	15	NA	TRBJ1-2	TRBV10-2	CASSITRGTGDGYTF	TGCGCCAGCAGCATAACACGCGGGACAGGGGACGGCTACACCTTC
TRBD1	18	many	TRBJ2-4	TRBV4-1	CASSQVGRTGVAKNIQYF	TGCGCCAGCAGCCAAGTCGGTAGGACAGGGGTGGCCAAAAACATTCAGTACTTC
NA	13	NA	TRBJ2-1	TRBV2	CASSEAKRGEQFF	TGTGCCAGCAGTGAAGCGAAGAGGGGCGAGCAGTTCTTC
NA	18	NA	TRBJ1-1	TRBV13	CASSLLTGGLAVNTEAFF	TGTGCCAGCAGCTTACTGACGGGGGGTCTAGCGGTGAACACTGAAGCTTTCTTT
NA	15	NA	TRBJ2-5	TRBV2	CASSETRGASETQYF	TGTGCCAGCAGTGAAACGAGGGGGGCATCGGAGACCCAGTACTTC
TRBD2	15	many	TRBJ2-4	TRBV20-1	CSATPLAGGQNIQYF	TGCAGTGCTACTCCTCTCGCGGGGGGGCAAAACATTCAGTACTTC
NA	16	many	TRBJ2-4	TRBV4-1	CASSQERTVAKNIQYF	TGCGCCAGCAGCCAAGAGAGGACGGTAGCCAAAAACATTCAGTACTTC
TRBD1	14	few	TRBJ1-4	TRBV4-3	CASSHRTGDEKLFF	TGCGCCAGCAGCCACCGGACAGGGGATGAAAAACTGTTTTTT
NA	11	many	TRBJ1-1	TRBV29-1	CSVLKSTEAFF	TGCAGCGTTTTAAAGAGCACTGAAGCTTTCTTT
NA	14	NA	TRBJ1-2	TRBV20-1	CSAGNRLLSSGYTF	TGCAGTGCTGGAAACAGGTTACTCTCCTCTGGCTACACCTTC
NA	13	many	TRBJ2-3	TRBV20-1	CSARGKSTDTQYF	TGCAGTGCTAGGGGAAAGAGCACAGATACGCAGTATTTT
NA	14	many	TRBJ2-7	TRBV7-2	CASSLGSRRGEQYF	TGTGCCAGCAGCTTAGGGTCCCGGCGCGGCGAGCAGTACTTC
NA	13	NA	TRBJ2-7	TRBV3-1	CASSPRQRYEQYF	TGTGCCAGCAGCCCCCGACAACGCTACGAGCAGTACTTC
NA	15	many	TRBJ2-2	TRBV6-5	CASSYTGVNTGELFF	TGTGCCAGCAGTTACACCGGGGTTAACACCGGGGAGCTGTTTTTT
NA	13	many	TRBJ2-1	TRBV4-2	CASSRTPNNEQFF	TGTGCCAGCAGCCGCACACCCAACAATGAGCAGTTCTTC
NA	13	many	TRBJ2-5	TRBV18	CASSLQRQETQYF	TGTGCCAGCTCCCTCCAGAGGCAAGAGACCCAGTACTTC
NA	15	NA	TRBJ2-7	TRBV3-1	CASSPSYGYSYEQYF	TGTGCCAGCAGCCCCAGCTACGGCTACTCCTACGAGCAGTACTTC
TRBD2	15	many	TRBJ2-3	TRBV7-2	CASSLGLAGTDTQYF	TGTGCCAGCAGCCTCGGACTAGCGGGTACAGATACGCAGTATTTT